This TCR beta chain came from a study of shared clonotypes between healthy human individuals. At the level of the study: The donor pool was made up of two women and three men aged 18 to 49. CD4 naive cells filled three plates per donor, CD4 memory three, CD8 naive two and CD8 memory one.

Profiling relied on immunoSEQ multiplex PCR, and the TCRdb table lists in-frame clones only, not all of them. The profile shows hundreds of thousands of clones, just over 95% of them singletons. The sample was memory CD8+ T cells sorted from blood. The subset denotes: CD45RO+ cells pooled with CCR7-negative TemRA cells. The clonotype originates from a man under 40 in good health.

The chain's CDR3 is CASSLGRRSSTDTQYF. The CDR3 DNA is TGTGCCAGCAGCTTGGGGAGGCGGTCTAGCACAGATACGCAGTATTTT. The J gene is TRBJ2-3, the V gene TRBV5-4; D may be TRBD2 (5 bases). The germline V and J ends were trimmed by 0 bases and 0 bases, with 11 bases remaining between them. Germline V CDR1 and CDR2: SGHNT, YYREEE (reference sequence). This CDR3 contains 16 residues.